The 29 T cell receptor beta chains given below trace back to one sample, sequenced in a study of long-term antiretroviral therapy in people with HIV. It was version v3.0 of the immunoSEQ assay that was run at survey level. Assay used: immunoSEQ multiplex PCR; TCRdb lists only in-frame clones, some missing. The profile shows 30,000 or so clones, 78% of them singletons. The source material was unsorted PBMCs, sampled 1.5 years before starting antiretroviral therapy. These TCRs come from a man younger than 35 with HIV.

The gene calls are TRBV29-1 and TRBJ1-2, with TRBD1 matching over 8 bases. CDR1 is SQVTM, CDR2 ANQGSEA, per germline. The CDR3 has 13 residues. V dropped 5 bases and J dropped 8; count of bases not matched to a gene: 10. CDR3 in amino acids: CSVRMGQVGGYTF. The CDR3 coding sequence is TGCAGCGTTCGGATGGGACAGGTGGGGGGCTACACCTTC.

The rearrangement links TRBV5-4 to TRBJ1-2, with 9 positions matching TRBD1. CDR1 SGHNT and CDR2 YYREEE come from the germline V gene (reference sequence). The V and J ends lost 4 bases and 6 bases, in that order; junction bases with no gene match: 4. The CDR3 consists of 13 residues. CDR3 DNA sequence: TGTGCCAGCAGCCCCCACAGGGGGCATGGCTACACCTTC. Translating it yields CASSPHRGHGYTF. Filled out from reference TRBV5-4 and TRBJ1-2, the complete variable domain reads ETGVTQSPTHLIKTRGQQVTLRCSSQSGHNTVSWYQQALGQGPQFIFQYYREEENGRGNFPPRFSGLQFPNYSSELNVNALELDDSALYLCASSPHRGHGYTFGSGTRLTVV.

The V and J genes are TRBV10-3 and TRBJ2-1; D unclear. Deletions cut 3 bases from V and 3 bases from J, with 15 bases between. Germline V CDR1 and CDR2: ENHRY, SYGVKD. The CDR3 is 16 residues long. CDR3 in amino acids: CAISDRGVGLYNEQFF. The CDR3 DNA reads as TGTGCCATCAGTGACCGAGGTGTCGGCCTCTACAATGAGCAGTTCTTC.

This clone has only a few counts. The CDR3 sequence: CASSLGGGADTEAFF. For the CDR3, the DNA is TGTGCCAGCAGCTTAGGAGGGGGCGCCGACACTGAAGCTTTCTTT. The chain recombines TRBV7-9 with TRBJ1-1, with 7 nucleotides matching TRBD1. This CDR3 is 15 amino acids long. Germline CDR1 reads SEHNR; CDR2 reads FQNEAQ (reference sequence). The V segment lost 1 base and the J segment 3 bases; nucleotides outside the gene matches: 5. The full variable domain, with the rest looked up from reference TRBV7-9 and TRBJ1-1, is DTGVSQNPRHKITKRGQNVTFRCDPISEHNRLYWYRQTLGQGPEFLTYFQNEAQLEKSRLLSDRFSAERPKGSFSTLEIQRTEQGDSAMYLCASSLGGGADTEAFFGQGTRLTVV.

The V gene is TRBV2, the J gene TRBJ1-1; tentative D call: TRBD1 (5 bases). Germline V gives CDR1 SNHLY, CDR2 FYNNEI. This CDR3 contains 14 residues. Trimming cost V 1 base and J 7 bases, with 13 bases left between them. The CDR3 protein is CASSEGGAVLEAFF. Written as DNA, the CDR3 is TGTGCCAGCAGTGAAGGCGGGGCAGTCCTTGAAGCTTTCTTT. Using reference TRBV2 and TRBJ1-1 for the parts outside the CDR3, the full variable domain is EPEVTQTPSHQVTQMGQEVILRCVPISNHLYFYWYRQILGQKVEFLVSFYNNEISEKSEIFDDQFSVERPDGSNFTLKIRSTKLEDSAMYFCASSEGGAVLEAFFGQGTRLTVV.

Only a few counts were recorded for this clone. This chain joins TRBV11-3 and TRBJ2-2; a possible D gene is TRBD2 (6 bases). The V gene's germline CDR1 is SGHNT and CDR2 YENEEA. The CDR3 runs to 16 residues. Trimming cost V 4 bases and J 4 bases, with 16 bases left between them. The CDR3 is CASSSRDSRRTGELFF. The DNA for the CDR3 is TGTGCCAGCAGCTCCCGGGACTCGAGACGCACCGGGGAGCTGTTTTTT.

The genes are TRBV12-5 and TRBJ2-2; weak D call: TRBD1 (6 bases). Germline V gene lookup returns CDR1 LGHNT and CDR2 FRNRAP. CDR3 length: 16 amino acids. The V end lost 0 bases, the J end lost 7 bases, and 15 bases lay between the germline ends. CDR3 coding DNA: TGTGCTAGTGGTTTGGTACGGCAGGGACATTACGGGGAGCTGTTTTTT. Its translation is CASGLVRQGHYGELFF.

V usage is TRBV30 and J usage is TRBJ1-3, with TRBD1 as a possible D gene (5 bases). This CDR3 has 16 amino acids. Germline V gives CDR1 GTSNPN, CDR2 SVGIG (reference sequence). The ends were cut back, 0 bases at V and 0 bases at J, with 12 bases in the middle. The CDR3: CAWSVGVTSSGNTIYF. The CDR3 DNA sequence: TGTGCCTGGAGTGTAGGGGTCACTAGCTCTGGAAACACCATATATTTT. The full variable domain, with the rest looked up from reference TRBV30 and TRBJ1-3, is SQTIHQWPATLVQPVGSPLSLECTVEGTSNPNLYWYRQAAGRGLQLLFYSVGIGQISSEVPQNLSASRPQDRQFILSSKKLLLSDSGFYLCAWSVGVTSSGNTIYFGEGSWLTVV.

This rearrangement joins TRBV19 to TRBJ2-7; tentatively, D is TRBD1 (6 bases). V was cut by 5 bases and J by 1 base, with 12 bases left in between. The germline V gene encodes CDR1 LNHDA and CDR2 SQIVND (reference sequence). CDR3 length equals 14 residues. The CDR3 DNA reads as TGTGCCAGTAGTTTCGGGACACCGTCCTACGAGCAGTACTTC. The encoded protein is CASSFGTPSYEQYF.

Worth noting for this clone: Other DNA variants within this sample encode the same CDR3. The chain has TRBV7-2 and TRBJ2-6; 9 bases match TRBD1. The CDR3 contains 18 residues. With 5 bases clipped from V and 0 bases from J, the junction kept 8 bases outside the gene matches. Germline-derived CDR1 and CDR2 are SGHTA and FQGNSA. The CDR3 reads CASSLRTGVPSGANVLTF. The CDR3, as DNA: TGTGCCAGCAGCCTACGGACAGGGGTCCCCTCTGGGGCCAACGTCCTGACTTTC.

The chain employs TRBV6-5 and TRBJ2-7, with D tentatively TRBD1 (5 bases). The CDR3 loop spans 15 amino acids. CDR1 is MNHEY and CDR2 is SVGAGI in the germline V gene. The V and J ends lost 2 bases and 4 bases respectively, with 15 bases between them. CDR3 residues: CASSYGAATIYEQYF. The CDR3 nucleotides are TGTGCCAGCAGTTACGGGGCCGCCACGATTTACGAGCAGTACTTC.

The genes are TRBV7-2 and TRBJ1-2, with D tentatively TRBD1 (5 bases). The CDR3 runs 12 residues. Germline loops: CDR1 SGHTA, CDR2 FQGNSA. Trimming shortened V by 4 bases and J by 4 bases, and 7 bases separated the two germline ends. CDR3 sequence (DNA): TGTGCCAGCAGCTCGACAGTCTATGGCTACACCTTC. Translating gives CASSSTVYGYTF.

This clone turned up a few times. The CDR3: CASSPSDRSYYEQYF. CDR3 in DNA: TGTGCCAGCTCACCCTCGGACAGGTCCTACTACGAGCAGTACTTC. The chain is built from TRBV18 and TRBJ2-7, with 7 bases aligning to TRBD1. Losses at the gene ends were 3 bases for V and 3 bases for J; bases not matched to a gene: 8. The CDR3 covers 15 residues. CDR1 and CDR2 (germline): KGHSH, LQKENI.

The CDR3 spells CASSTSSSGGYGYTF. Here the CDR3 DNA reads TGTGCCAGCAGCACCAGCTCGTCGGGAGGGTATGGCTACACCTTC. The chain links TRBV13 to TRBJ1-2, with D hard to call. The CDR3 covers 15 residues. CDR1 is PRHDT, CDR2 FYEKMQ, per germline (reference sequence). Trimming cost V 5 bases and J 5 bases, with 18 bases left between them.

This clone has just a few counts. This sequence joins TRBV19 and TRBJ2-1; either TRBD1 or TRBD2 may supply D (6 bases each). The V end was cut by 5 bases, the J end by 2 bases, with 19 bases between. This CDR3 is 17 amino acids long. Germline V gene lookup returns CDR1 LNHDA and CDR2 SQIVND (reference sequence). The CDR3 protein is CASSLPGDTGAYNEQFF. The CDR3 DNA reads TGTGCCAGTAGTCTCCCGGGGGACACGGGGGCCTACAATGAGCAGTTCTTC.

V usage is TRBV6-6 and J usage is TRBJ1-1; D gene ambiguous. CDR3 length: 15 amino acids. V was cut by 0 bases and J by 2 bases, with 10 bases left in between. CDR1 and CDR2 (germline): MNHNY, SVGAGI (reference sequence). The CDR3 spells CASSYSRGENTEAFF. The DNA of the CDR3 is TGTGCCAGCAGTTACTCGCGTGGGGAAAACACTGAAGCTTTCTTT.

V gene TRBV7-2 combines with J gene TRBJ2-7; TRBD1 matches 8 bases. Trimming took 0 bases from V and 3 from J; bases not matched to a gene: 4. The CDR3 spans 15 residues. Germline-derived CDR1 and CDR2 are SGHTA and FQGNSA. CDR3 amino acids: CASSLAGQGNYEQYF. In DNA, the CDR3 is TGTGCCAGCAGCTTAGCAGGACAGGGTAACTACGAGCAGTACTTC.

The V call is TRBV30, the J call TRBJ2-2, with TRBD2 matching over 11 bases. Germline V lookup: CDR1 GTSNPN, CDR2 SVGIG (reference sequence). The length of the CDR3 is 17 residues. The ends lost 1 base at V and 4 bases at J; junction bases unmatched: 8. The CDR3 loop is CAWSEGLAASGTGELFF. As DNA, the CDR3 is TGTGCCTGGAGTGAGGGACTAGCGGCTTCGGGCACCGGGGAGCTGTTTTTT.

The chain couples TRBV6-1 to TRBJ1-4; D is unresolved. The CDR3 extends over 15 amino acids. Germline-derived CDR1 and CDR2 are MNHNS and SASEGT. The germline V and J ends were trimmed by 3 bases and 3 bases, with 11 bases remaining between them. The CDR3 region is CASSESRAPNEKLFF. In DNA, the CDR3 is TGTGCCAGCAGTGAGTCGAGGGCACCTAATGAAAAACTGTTTTTT.

V and J are TRBV5-5 and TRBJ1-4, with a tentative D call TRBD1 (6 bases). The CDR3 contains 16 residues. The germline V and J ends were trimmed by 0 bases and 6 bases, with 15 bases remaining between them. The V gene's germline CDR1 is SGHKS and CDR2 YYEKEE (reference sequence). CDR3 nucleotides: TGTGCCAGCAGCTTGGCCCTCCGGGGGGCGGATGAAAAACTGTTTTTT. It encodes CASSLALRGADEKLFF.

The V call is TRBV5-5, the J call TRBJ2-3; D may be TRBD1 or TRBD2 (5 bases each). The CDR3 runs 14 residues. Germline CDR1 reads SGHKS; CDR2 reads YYEKEE (reference sequence). Trimming cost V 0 bases and J 3 bases, with 8 bases left between them. The CDR3 region has the DNA TGTGCCAGCAGCTTGGGAGAGGGGACAGATACGCAGTATTTT. Translation gives CASSLGEGTDTQYF.

This clone was counted between two and nine times. The J gene is TRBJ2-3, the V gene TRBV5-6; 8 nucleotides match TRBD1. The CDR3 is made up of 14 amino acids. Germline trimming cut 4 bases from V and 2 bases from J; bases unmatched to any gene: 3. Germline assignment: CDR1 SGHDT and CDR2 YYEEEE. CDR3: CASSPQGATDTQYF. The CDR3 DNA follows: TGTGCCAGCAGCCCGCAGGGGGCCACAGATACGCAGTATTTT. The whole variable domain, remainder taken from reference TRBV5-6 and TRBJ2-3, is DAGVTQSPTHLIKTRGQQVTLRCSPKSGHDTVSWYQQALGQGPQFIFQYYEEEERQRGNFPDRFSGHQFPNYSSELNVNALLLGDSALYLCASSPQGATDTQYFGPGTRLTVL.

The V and J genes are TRBV27 and TRBJ1-4; D is unclear. Germline V lookup: CDR1 MNHEY, CDR2 SMNVEV (reference sequence). Trimming removed 0 bases at V and 5 bases at J, with 13 bases between. The CDR3 extends over 16 amino acids. Here the CDR3 reads CASSLSGWVGNEKLFF. The CDR3 DNA is TGTGCCAGCAGTTTATCGGGGTGGGTAGGGAATGAAAAACTGTTTTTT.

The chain uses TRBV10-3 and TRBJ2-7; 11 positions agree with TRBD1. The germline CDR1 and CDR2 sequences are ENHRY and SYGVKD. The length of the CDR3 is 14 residues. The V and J ends lost 7 bases and 5 bases, in that order; junction bases with no gene match: 7. CDR3: CAITRTGGIDEQYF. CDR3 coding DNA: TGTGCCATCACTAGGACAGGGGGCATCGACGAGCAGTACTTC.

This rearrangement joins TRBV18 to TRBJ1-1; 8 bases match TRBD1. V dropped 3 bases and J dropped 3; count of bases not matched to a gene: 3. The CDR3 runs 14 residues. Germline values: CDR1 KGHSH, CDR2 LQKENI. CDR3 amino acids: CASSPQGADTEAFF. DNA for the CDR3: TGTGCCAGCTCACCTCAGGGGGCGGACACTGAAGCTTTCTTT.

This chain links TRBV14 with TRBJ1-1, with D unresolved. Trimming pared 1 base from V and 5 bases from J, leaving 8 bases between. This CDR3 spans 13 amino acids. CDR1 is SGHDN and CDR2 is FVKESK in the germline V gene. The chain's CDR3 is CASSQAWGTEAFF. CDR3 DNA: TGTGCCAGCAGCCAAGCCTGGGGTACTGAAGCTTTCTTT. Supplemented by reference TRBV14 and TRBJ1-1, the full variable domain reads EAGVTQFPSHSVIEKGQTVTLRCDPISGHDNLYWYRRVMGKEIKFLLHFVKESKQDESGMPNNRFLAERTGGTYSTLKVQPAELEDSGVYFCASSQAWGTEAFFGQGTRLTVV.

V is TRBV28 and J is TRBJ2-7; D possibly corresponds to TRBD1 (5 bases). The V gene's germline CDR1 is MDHEN and CDR2 SYDVKM. There are 12 residues in the CDR3. Trimming left V 2 bases short and J 3 bases short, with 5 bases between. The CDR3 protein is CASSLRGYEQYF. The DNA for the CDR3 is TGTGCCAGCAGTTTAAGGGGCTACGAGCAGTACTTC. The variable domain in full, completed from reference TRBV28 and TRBJ2-7, reads DVKVTQSSRYLVKRTGEKVFLECVQDMDHENMFWYRQDPGLGLRLIYFSYDVKMKEKGDIPEGYSVSREKKERFSLILESASTNQTSMYLCASSLRGYEQYFGPGTRLTVT.

The chain is built from TRBV10-1 and TRBJ2-2; D is tentatively TRBD1 or TRBD2 (5 bases each). CDR3 length equals 15 residues. CDR1 is WNHNN and CDR2 is SYGVQD in the germline V gene (reference sequence). Deletions cut 4 bases from V and 0 bases from J, with 9 bases between. CDR3 protein: CASSAGTANTGELFF. In DNA form, the CDR3 reads TGCGCCAGCAGTGCCGGGACGGCGAACACCGGGGAGCTGTTTTTT.

The rearrangement links TRBV10-3 to TRBJ2-7; TRBD2 aligns across 9 bases. The CDR3 is 18 amino acids. Germline CDR1 and CDR2: ENHRY and SYGVKD. J was trimmed by 2 bases and V by 2 bases; bases with no gene match: 13. The CDR3 region has the DNA TGTGCCATCAGTGAGGCAAATAGCGGGGGCCCTAAGACCTACGAGCAGTACTTC. Translating gives CAISEANSGGPKTYEQYF.